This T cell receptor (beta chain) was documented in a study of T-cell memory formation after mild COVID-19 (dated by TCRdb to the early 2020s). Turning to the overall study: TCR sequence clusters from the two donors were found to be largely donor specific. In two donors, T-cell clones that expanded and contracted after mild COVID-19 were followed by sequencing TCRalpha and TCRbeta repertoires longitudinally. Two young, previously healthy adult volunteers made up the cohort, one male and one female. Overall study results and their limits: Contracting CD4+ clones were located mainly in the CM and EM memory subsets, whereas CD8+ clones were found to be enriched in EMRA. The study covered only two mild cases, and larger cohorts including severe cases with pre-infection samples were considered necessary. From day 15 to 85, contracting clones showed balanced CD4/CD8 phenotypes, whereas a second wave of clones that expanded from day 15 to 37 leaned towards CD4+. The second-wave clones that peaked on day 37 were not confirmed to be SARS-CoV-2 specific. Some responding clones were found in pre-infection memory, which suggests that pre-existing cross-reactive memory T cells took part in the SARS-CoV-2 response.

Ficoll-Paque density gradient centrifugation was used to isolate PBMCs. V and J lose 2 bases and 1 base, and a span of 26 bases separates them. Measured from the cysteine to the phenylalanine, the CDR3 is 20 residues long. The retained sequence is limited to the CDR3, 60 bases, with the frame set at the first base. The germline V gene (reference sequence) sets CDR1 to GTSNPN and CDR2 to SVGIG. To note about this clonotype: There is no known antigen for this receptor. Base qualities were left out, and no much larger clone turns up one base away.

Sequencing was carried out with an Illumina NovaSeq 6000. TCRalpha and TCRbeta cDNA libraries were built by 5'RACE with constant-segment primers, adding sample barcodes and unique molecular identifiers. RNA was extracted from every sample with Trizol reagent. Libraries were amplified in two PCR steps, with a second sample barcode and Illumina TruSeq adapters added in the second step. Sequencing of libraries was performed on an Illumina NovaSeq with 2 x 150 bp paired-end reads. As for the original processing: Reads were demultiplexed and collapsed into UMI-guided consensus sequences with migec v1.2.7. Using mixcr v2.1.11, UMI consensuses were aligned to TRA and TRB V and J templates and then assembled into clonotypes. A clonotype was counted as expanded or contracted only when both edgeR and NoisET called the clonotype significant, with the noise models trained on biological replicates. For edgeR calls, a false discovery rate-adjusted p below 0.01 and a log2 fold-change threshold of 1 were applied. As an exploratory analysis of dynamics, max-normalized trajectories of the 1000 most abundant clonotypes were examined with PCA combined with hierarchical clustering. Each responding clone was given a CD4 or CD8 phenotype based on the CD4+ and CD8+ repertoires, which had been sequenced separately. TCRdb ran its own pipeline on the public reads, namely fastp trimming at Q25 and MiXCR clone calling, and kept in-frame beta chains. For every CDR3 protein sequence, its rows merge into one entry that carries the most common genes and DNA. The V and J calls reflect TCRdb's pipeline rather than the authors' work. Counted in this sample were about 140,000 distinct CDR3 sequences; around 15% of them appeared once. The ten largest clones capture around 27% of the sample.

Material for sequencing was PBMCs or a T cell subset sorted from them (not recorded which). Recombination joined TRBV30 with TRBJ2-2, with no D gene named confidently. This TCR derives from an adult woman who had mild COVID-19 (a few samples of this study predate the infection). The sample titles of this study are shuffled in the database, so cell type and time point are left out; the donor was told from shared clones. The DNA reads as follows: TGTGCCTGGAGTCCTCCCGGCTTCCCCCACCGCCTTGGGAACACCGGGGAGCTGTTTTTT. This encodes CAWSPPGFPHRLGNTGELFF.